The present TCR beta chain was sequenced within a study of T cell repertoires in cytomegalovirus infection. Study-wide context: The public TCR beta signatures pointed to both CMV infection and matching HLA type. Regarding the study as a whole: Dominating the ex vivo response were TCR beta clonotypes that were CMV-specific and HLA-C-restricted.

Of note for this clonotype: No antigen is known for it.

Germline loops: CDR1 LNHDA, CDR2 SQIVND (reference sequence). V shed 3 bases, J shed 3 bases, and the junction held 8 bases outside the gene matches. The CDR3 is 16 amino acids. TCRdb processed the reads anew with MiXCR; each CDR3 protein has one entry. The sample has 200,000 to 300,000 distinct CDR3 sequences, roughly 10% seen once. The receptor was isolated from a human donor in good health (CMV status not recorded). Some clones in this sample may be carry-over from other donors' samples. This chain links TRBV19 with TRBJ2-1; 7 nucleotides line up with TRBD2. The sample consisted of PBMCs. CDR3 protein: CASSMGGGSGYNEQFF. The CDR3 DNA sequence: TGTGCCAGTAGTATGGGGGGGGGGAGCGGCTACAATGAGCAGTTCTTC. Using reference TRBV19 and TRBJ2-1 for the parts outside the CDR3, the full variable domain is DGGITQSPKYLFRKEGQNVTLSCEQNLNHDAMYWYRQDPGQGLRLIYYSQIVNDFQKGDIAEGYSVSREKKESFPLTVTSAQKNPTAFYLCASSMGGGSGYNEQFFGPGTRLTVL.